This T cell receptor (beta chain) comes out of a study of T cell responses to AZD1222 COVID-19 vaccine. Germline V lookup: CDR1 MNHNY, CDR2 SVGAGI (reference sequence). The CDR3 runs to 15 residues. V lost 1 base and J 6 bases, leaving 12 bases between the germline ends. Comments on this clone: Its antigen is not identified.

Study-wide findings and caveats: Clonal diversity was possibly underestimated, and the donors were mostly white British, with more females.

Method: immunoSEQ multiplex PCR; TCRdb's copy keeps in-frame clones and lacks some. The sample includes 100,000 to 150,000 clones, more than 75% of them seen just once. This chain connects TRBV6-6 to TRBJ2-2; D is ambiguous. Sequenced material: peripheral blood, taken on day 0 of AZD1222 vaccination. The TCR originated in an adult in good health. CDR3 in DNA: TGTGCCAGCAGTTACTTAATGGGTGGGGCCGGGGAGCTGTTTTTT. It yields the protein CASSYLMGGAGELFF.